The present entry profiles one T cell receptor beta chain with its context. No antigen is known for it. This specimen comes from a study of response to subunit inactivated influenza vaccine. Regarding the study as a whole: The authors suggested that few new T cells are recruited per seasonal influenza vaccination.

TCRdb re-analysed the RT-PCR reads in MiXCR, keeping a single row per CDR3 protein. In the table there are around 470,000 distinct CDR3 sequences, approximately 7.3% of which are singletons. This CDR3 region has 14 residues. Germline V gene lookup returns CDR1 SGHDT and CDR2 YYEEEE. V shed 1 base and J shed 6 bases, with 11 bases lying between them. The chain couples TRBV5-6 to TRBJ2-1; maybe TRBD1 (6 bases). The sample consisted of PBMCs from blood, taken around 25 months after vaccination. The TCR was taken from a man between 50 and 69 years old who received an inactivated influenza vaccine. In nucleotides, the CDR3 is TGTGCCAGCAGCTTGTACAGGGTTGGCAATGAGCAGTTCTTC. The encoded protein is CASSLYRVGNEQFF.